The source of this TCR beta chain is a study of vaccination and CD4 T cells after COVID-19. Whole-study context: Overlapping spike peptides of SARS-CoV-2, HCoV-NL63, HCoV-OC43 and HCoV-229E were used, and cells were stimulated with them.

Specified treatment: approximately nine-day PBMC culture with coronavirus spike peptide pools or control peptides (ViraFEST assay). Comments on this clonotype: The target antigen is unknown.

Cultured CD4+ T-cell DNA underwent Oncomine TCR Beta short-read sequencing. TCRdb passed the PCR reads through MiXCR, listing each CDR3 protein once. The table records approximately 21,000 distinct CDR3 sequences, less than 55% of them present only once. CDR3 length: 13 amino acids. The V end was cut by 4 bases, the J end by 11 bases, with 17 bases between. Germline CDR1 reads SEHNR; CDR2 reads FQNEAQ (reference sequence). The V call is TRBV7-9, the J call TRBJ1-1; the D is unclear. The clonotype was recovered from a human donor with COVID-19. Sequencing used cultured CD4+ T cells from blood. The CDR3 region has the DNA TGTGCCAGCAGCTCGATGAGCGAACAAGGCGCTTTCTTT. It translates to CASSSMSEQGAFF.